The clone carrying this T cell receptor beta chain was counted at least ten times. This CDR3 is 15 amino acids long. V lost 5 bases, J lost 7 bases, and 18 bases lay in between. Amplified TCR beta CDR3 regions came from RNA transcripts. The TCR CDR3 was amplified in a first-round RT-PCR using the HTBI primer set. MiXCR, run by TCRdb on the multiplex PCR reads, gives a single entry per CDR3 protein. The table shows about 500,000 distinct CDR3 sequences, with approximately 15% occurring only once. This entry comes from a study of T cells in Graves' hyperthyroidism and ophthalmopathy. The sequence was obtained from a woman aged 18-30 years with Graves' hyperthyroidism. The rearrangement joins TRBV12-3 or TRBV12-4 to TRBJ1-5, with D tentatively TRBD1 (6 bases). Material for sequencing was blood. In DNA, the CDR3 is TGTGCCAGCAGTGATATCAGGGGAGAATACCAGCCCCAGCATTTT. It encodes CASSDIRGEYQPQHF.